This TCR beta chain was obtained from a study of cytomegalovirus exposure and HLA in healthy donors. General observations from the study: The authors later found HLA-associated TCR beta chains more clonally expanded than equally common others. A later analysis found TCR association rates differed by HLA locus, highest for DRB1 and lowest for HLA-C.

A multiplex PCR was run with 60 Vbeta primers and 13 Jbeta primers. Repertoires were generated with immunoSEQ multiplex PCR, while TCRdb's copy carries only in-frame clones and drops some. The sample includes around 170,000 clones, roughly 80% of them seen just once. Trimming removed 5 bases at V and 5 bases at J, with 16 bases between. Germline values: CDR1 SGDLS, CDR2 YYNGEE. The length of the CDR3 is 14 residues. In the case of this clone: Its target is not known.

The clonotype was recovered from a man in his 60s in good health and CMV-seronegative. The source material was PBMCs. The chain is built from TRBV9 and TRBJ1-1; D remains unclear. The CDR3 DNA is TGTGCCAGCAGAGCAACAGAAGCTGCAACTGAAGCTTTCTTT. Protein sequence: CASRATEAATEAFF.